A selection of T cell receptor beta chains follows, all from one sample in a study of T cells in localized non-small cell lung cancer. TCRdb keeps only in-frame clones here, not all; method: immunoSEQ multiplex PCR. The table shows about 2,200 clones, with less than 30% occurring only once. The sample in question was normal lung tissue next to the tumor, obtained before any cancer treatment. These receptors were obtained from a male donor aged 60 or over with stage I lung adenocarcinoma. Each CDR3 is given with its conserved first and last residue. The D gene is left open where the match is weak. Some rows have no size entry. The others give once, few or many, or a class for an expanded clone.

abundance | d_gene | j_gene | v_gene | len | CDR3nt | CDR3aa
once | . | TRBJ1-2 | TRBV30 | 13 | TGTGCCTGGACATTTGGCTCCAACTATGGCTACACCTTC | CAWTFGSNYGYTF
few | TRBD1 | TRBJ1-2 | TRBV11-3 | 15 | TGTGCCAGCAGCTTACCAGGGGGGATTAACTATGGCTACACCTTC | CASSLPGGINYGYTF
. | . | TRBJ1-5 | TRBV15 | 15 | TGTGCCACCAGCAGAGATCCCCGTCAGATAGGGCCCCAGCATTTT | CATSRDPRQIGPQHF
. | TRBD2 | TRBJ2-1 | TRBV15 | 14 | TGTGCCACCAGCAGAGCCCGAGGCGGGGGTGAGCAGTTCTTC | CATSRARGGGEQFF
once | TRBD1 | TRBJ2-3 | TRBV5-1 | 15 | TGCGCCAGCAGCTTAGGGACAGGGGGCTTAGATACGCAGTATTTT | CASSLGTGGLDTQYF
. | . | TRBJ2-1 | TRBV18 | 15 | TGTGCCAGCTCACCGCTCGGGAGTAGGTACAATGAGCAGTTCTTC | CASSPLGSRYNEQFF
. | . | TRBJ1-2 | TRBV29-1 | 14 | TGCAGCGTTGCTCGGACAGCTACTAACTATGGCTACACCTTC | CSVARTATNYGYTF
medium-sized | TRBD1 | TRBJ2-7 | TRBV4-1 | 16 | TGCGCCAGCAGCCAAGATTACCCGGGACAGGGTTACGAGCAGTACTTC | CASSQDYPGQGYEQYF
few | TRBD1 | TRBJ1-1 | TRBV11-3 | 14 | TGTGCCAGCAGCCAGGGACAGGGGAACACTGAAGCTTTCTTT | CASSQGQGNTEAFF
few | . | TRBJ2-5 | TRBV6-8 | 14 | TGTGCCAGCAGTGGGGGACTCGTACAAGAGACCCAGTACTTC | CASSGGLVQETQYF
. | TRBD1 | TRBJ2-7 | TRBV7-8 | 15 | TGTGCCAGCAGCTTGGAGCAGGGGGCGAGACGCGAGCAGTACTTC | CASSLEQGARREQYF
few | . | TRBJ2-7 | TRBV30 | 15 | TGTGCCTGGAGTGTACTTCGGGAAGTGAGCTACGAGCAGTACTTC | CAWSVLREVSYEQYF
few | . | TRBJ1-1 | TRBV6-8 | 13 | TGTGCCATCACTGGGACAATCAACACTGAAGCTTTCTTT | CAITGTINTEAFF
many | . | TRBJ1-2 | TRBV12-2 | 18 | TGTGCAAGTCGCTTAAGGAGGAGTTTGGGACAGCTAAGAGATGGCTACACCTTC | CASRLRRSLGQLRDGYTF
few | . | TRBJ1-3 | TRBV9 | 13 | TGTGCCAGCAGCGTCGAAGGTGGAAACACCATATATTTT | CASSVEGGNTIYF
large | . | TRBJ1-1 | TRBV11-3 | 14 | TGTGCCAGCAGCATTCTACAGGCGAACACTGAAGCTTTCTTT | CASSILQANTEAFF
. | TRBD2 | TRBJ2-3 | TRBV30 | 15 | TGTGCCTGGACGGACGGAGCGGGAGAGACAGATACGCAGTATTTT | CAWTDGAGETDTQYF
medium-sized | TRBD1 | TRBJ1-1 | TRBV6-8 | 14 | TGTGCCACGAAGGGACAGGGAATGAACACTGAAGCTTTCTTT | CATKGQGMNTEAFF
few | . | TRBJ2-1 | TRBV14 | 16 | TGTGCCAGCAGCCACCTTCTAGCGAGGTCCTACAATGAGCAGTTCTTC | CASSHLLARSYNEQFF
few | . | TRBJ1-1 | TRBV29-1 | 13 | TGCAGCGTTGAGGGAGATGTGAACACTGAAGCTTTCTTT | CSVEGDVNTEAFF
. | . | TRBJ2-1 | TRBV7-2 | 14 | TGTGCCAGCAGCTTGAAGAGGATATACAATGAGCAGTTCTTC | CASSLKRIYNEQFF
. | . | TRBJ2-3 | TRBV19 | 15 | TGTGCCAGTAGTATCGGGACGGCTCACACAGATACGCAGTATTTT | CASSIGTAHTDTQYF
. | TRBD2 | TRBJ2-3 | TRBV25-1 | 16 | TGTGCCAGCAGTAGGGGGACTAGCGGGAGTACAGATACGCAGTATTTT | CASSRGTSGSTDTQYF
. | . | TRBJ1-2 | TRBV30 | 14 | TGTGCCTGGAGTGGGCTTCTGTCTAACTATGGCTACACCTTC | CAWSGLLSNYGYTF
medium-sized | . | TRBJ1-1 | TRBV11-3 | 19 | TGTGCCAGCAGCTTAACGGGCGGGGGAATGCCTTCCGGGAACACTGAAGCTTTCTTT | CASSLTGGGMPSGNTEAFF
large | . | TRBJ1-5 | TRBV19 | 15 | TGTGCCAGTAGTATAAAGGGGCCAATGCTTCAGCCCCAGCATTTT | CASSIKGPMLQPQHF
few | TRBD1 | TRBJ2-7 | TRBV29-1 | 13 | TGCAGCGCTCGGACAGGGTTTGGCTACGAGCAGTACTTC | CSARTGFGYEQYF
. | . | TRBJ2-6 | TRBV30 | 15 | TGTGCCTCAGAGGAGGGCAACTCTGGGGCCAACGTCCTGACTTTC | CASEEGNSGANVLTF
. | . | TRBJ1-5 | TRBV30 | 16 | TGTGCCTGGAGTGTTGGGGGACTAAGGGGCAATCAGCCCCAGCATTTT | CAWSVGGLRGNQPQHF
few | TRBD2 | TRBJ2-1 | TRBV5-1 | 15 | TGCGCCAGCAGCCAAGAACTAGCGGGAGTGACTGAGCAGTTCTTC | CASSQELAGVTEQFF
large | . | TRBJ1-1 | TRBV9 | 17 | TGTGCCAGCAGCGTAGAAACCTTCCTAACAGAGAACACTGAAGCTTTCTTT | CASSVETFLTENTEAFF
. | . | TRBJ1-3 | TRBV28 | 16 | TGTGCCAGCAGCCCCTCGGGACCGGTCTCTGGAAACACCATATATTTT | CASSPSGPVSGNTIYF
. | TRBD1 | TRBJ1-5 | TRBV2 | 16 | TGTGCCAGCAGTCCCGGGACAGGGGAACGCAGACAGCCCCAGCATTTT | CASSPGTGERRQPQHF
. | . | TRBJ2-3 | TRBV5-1 | 14 | TGCGCCAGCAGCTTGGGGGGGAGCACAGATACGCAGTATTTT | CASSLGGSTDTQYF
. | . | TRBJ1-1 | TRBV19 | 11 | TGTGCCAGTAGTGAGGAGTTTAAGGCTTTCTTT | CASSEEFKAFF
large | . | TRBJ1-6 | TRBV9 | 14 | TGTGCCAGCAGCGGGACATCCAACAATTCACCCCTCCACTTT | CASSGTSNNSPLHF
many | . | TRBJ1-5 | TRBV23-1 | 14 | TGCGCCAGCAGCCAAGGCGTTAGCAATCAGCCCCAGCATTTT | CASSQGVSNQPQHF
few | TRBD2 | TRBJ2-3 | TRBV7-6 | 15 | TGTGCCAGCAGCCACCCCCAGCGGGAAGGCGATACGCAGTATTTT | CASSHPQREGDTQYF
. | TRBD2 | TRBJ2-1 | TRBV18 | 17 | TGTGCCAGCTCACTTCTGCCACGAGGGAGGGTCAACAATGAGCAGTTCTTC | CASSLLPRGRVNNEQFF
. | . | TRBJ2-5 | TRBV6-8 | 15 | TGTGCCAGCAGTGCATCTCGGTCACGAAGAGAGACCCAGTACTTC | CASSASRSRRETQYF
. | . | TRBJ1-1 | TRBV19 | 13 | TGTGCCAGTAGTATAACGGTTTGGACTGAAGCTTTCTTT | CASSITVWTEAFF
few | . | TRBJ2-2 | TRBV28 | 12 | TGTGCCAGCAGGAGAGTAACCGGGGAGCTGTTTTTT | CASRRVTGELFF
. | TRBD1 | TRBJ2-7 | TRBV28 | 15 | TGTGCCAGCAGTTCTCAAAACCGACAGGGCGGCGAGCAGTACTTC | CASSSQNRQGGEQYF
medium-sized | . | TRBJ2-1 | TRBV19 | 13 | TGTGCCAGTAGTGAGGTGGTTGGCAATGAGCAGTTCTTC | CASSEVVGNEQFF
. | . | TRBJ2-3 | TRBV6-8 | 14 | TGTGCTTCTGCGGGGCAGGTCGTCGCAGATACGCAGTATTTT | CASAGQVVADTQYF
medium-sized | . | TRBJ2-5 | TRBV7-2 | 13 | TGTGCCAGCAGCGAGGACAGTTTGGGGACCCAGTACTTC | CASSEDSLGTQYF
. | . | TRBJ1-5 | TRBV19 | 15 | TGTGCCAGTAGTATAAGCAGGGTCGGCAATCAGCCCCAGCATTTT | CASSISRVGNQPQHF
. | . | TRBJ1-5 | TRBV15 | 15 | TGTGCCACCAGCAGAGACGTCCATAGCAATCAGCCCCAGCATTTT | CATSRDVHSNQPQHF
. | TRBD2 | TRBJ2-3 | TRBV11-3 | 16 | TGTGCCAGCAGCGAGGCTAGCGGGGGGGCCCAGGATACGCAGTATTTT | CASSEASGGAQDTQYF
few | TRBD1 | TRBJ2-3 | TRBV28 | 15 | TGTGCCAGCAGCAAGAGACAGGGGTGGACGGATACGCAGTATTTT | CASSKRQGWTDTQYF
few | . | TRBJ2-1 | TRBV9 | 13 | TGTGCCAGCAGCGACCGCCAATACAATGAGCAGTTCTTC | CASSDRQYNEQFF